The 30 T cell receptor beta chains below come from one sample, sequenced in a study of cytomegalovirus exposure and HLA in healthy donors. The PCR made use of 60 Vbeta and 13 Jbeta primers. Produced via immunoSEQ multiplex PCR; TCRdb's table is partial and in-frame only. The sample gives 50,000 to 70,000 clones, approximately 80% of which show up once; roughly 1.6% is in the top ten. The material sequenced was PBMCs. These receptor sequences come from a human donor in good health.

This clone was recorded once. The chain links TRBV10-3 to TRBJ2-1; possibly TRBD2 for D (6 bases). Germline CDR1 is ENHRY and CDR2 is SYGVKD. This CDR3 spans 17 amino acids. The V end lost 7 bases, the J end lost 4 bases, and 23 bases lay between the germline ends. CDR3 nucleotides: TGTGCCATCAAGAACTCACAAGGGGCTAGCGATTACAATGAGCAGTTCTTC. Protein: CAIKNSQGASDYNEQFF.

The chain recombines TRBV9 with TRBJ1-1, with a weak D call TRBD1 (5 bases). In germline, CDR1 is SGDLS, CDR2 YYNGEE. Trimming took off 0 bases at V and 3 bases at J, with 6 bases between the two ends. This CDR3 is built from 13 residues. The CDR3 DNA reads TGTGCCAGCAGCGTAGCGGGGGACACTGAAGCTTTCTTT. This codes for CASSVAGDTEAFF.

V usage is TRBV14 and J usage is TRBJ2-5, with 7 bases fitting TRBD2. Germline CDR1 is SGHDN and CDR2 is FVKESK. J gave up 11 bases and V 1 base, and 16 bases lay outside the gene matches. The CDR3 contains 16 residues. CDR3 coding DNA: TGTGCCAGCAGCCAAGTACCACAGGCCCGGGAGGTCGGGCAGTACTTC. Protein: CASSQVPQAREVGQYF.

CDR3 bases: TGTGCCAGCAGTTCCACCAGGGGGGAATCTGGAAACACCATATATTTT. Translated, it gives CASSSTRGESGNTIYF. The V call is TRBV6-5, the J call TRBJ1-3, with TRBD1 matching 7 bases. The CDR3 contains 16 residues. Germline V gives CDR1 MNHEY, CDR2 SVGAGI. After removal of 4 bases from V and 1 base from J, the junction contained 7 bases not matched to a gene.

V and J are TRBV7-9 and TRBJ1-2, with D hard to call. The CDR3 has 15 residues. V lost 2 bases to trimming and J lost 0 bases, with 10 bases between them. CDR1 SEHNR and CDR2 FQNEAQ come from the germline V gene (reference sequence). DNA for the CDR3: TGTGCCAGCAGCTTAACAGCAGCGGCTAACTATGGCTACACCTTC. The encoded protein is CASSLTAAANYGYTF.

The chain uses TRBV4-3 and TRBJ1-4, with a possible D match to TRBD1 (5 bases). Germline CDR1 and CDR2: LGHNA and YSLEER. Trimming cost V 4 bases and J 8 bases, with 17 bases left between them. The CDR3 spans 15 residues. In DNA form, the CDR3 reads TGCGCCAGCAGCCCGGGGGGGACCCCGAGGGAAAAACTGTTTTTT. Translation gives CASSPGGTPREKLFF.

The V gene is TRBV5-4, the J gene TRBJ2-1; 9 bases align to TRBD1. Germline CDR1 SGHNT, CDR2 YYREEE (reference sequence). The ends lost 6 bases at V and 5 bases at J; junction bases unmatched: 18. This CDR3 has 18 residues. The chain's CDR3 is CASTTGLVLGQGNNEQFF. The CDR3 region has the DNA TGTGCCAGCACTACGGGGCTGGTTTTGGGACAGGGAAACAATGAGCAGTTCTTC.

V is TRBV6-5 and J is TRBJ2-7; perhaps TRBD1 as D (5 bases). The CDR3 spans 15 residues. V lost 4 bases and J lost 0, with 13 bases in between. The germline V gene encodes CDR1 MNHEY and CDR2 SVGAGI. This chain's CDR3 is CASSSLLDSSYEQYF. The CDR3 DNA is TGTGCCAGCAGTTCTCTCCTCGACAGCTCCTACGAGCAGTACTTC.

The chain couples TRBV4-2 to TRBJ2-3, with 9 bases aligning to TRBD2. This CDR3 region has 16 residues. Germline assignment: CDR1 LGHNA and CDR2 YNFKEQ. V dropped 3 bases and J dropped 4; count of bases not matched to a gene: 8. CDR3 loop: CASSQDGSGSPDTQYF. The CDR3 coding sequence is TGTGCCAGCAGCCAGGATGGTAGCGGGAGCCCAGATACGCAGTATTTT.

The genes are TRBV11-2 and TRBJ2-3; D not certain. The CDR3 runs 13 residues. Deletions cut 1 base from V and 5 bases from J, with 7 bases between. The germline CDR1 and CDR2 sequences are SGHAT and FQNNGV. Here the CDR3 reads CASSLVFRDTQYF. CDR3 coding DNA: TGTGCCAGCAGCTTAGTGTTTCGAGATACGCAGTATTTT.

This clone occurred a few times. The chain employs TRBV6-5 and TRBJ2-5, with a weak D call TRBD1 (6 bases). Trimming stripped 0 bases from V and 5 bases from J, with 13 bases between. The germline V gene has CDR1 MNHEY and CDR2 SVGAGI. The CDR3 contains 15 residues. Here the CDR3 reads CASSYSPRDTETQYF. Written as DNA, the CDR3 is TGTGCCAGCAGTTACTCCCCCAGGGACACTGAGACCCAGTACTTC.

J is TRBJ2-3 and V is TRBV6-6, with D possibly being TRBD2 (6 bases). Per the germline V gene, CDR1 is MNHNY and CDR2 is SVGAGI (reference sequence). The CDR3 totals 14 residues. Trimming stripped 11 bases from V and 4 bases from J, with 19 bases between. The CDR3 DNA reads as TGTGCCGCAGGAGGGGCCTTTAGACCAGATACGCAGTATTTT. Protein product: CAAGGAFRPDTQYF.

The rearrangement joins TRBV6-5 to TRBJ2-5; D unresolved. The CDR3 runs to 11 residues. Trimming cost V 6 bases and J 4 bases, with 6 bases left between them. Germline V CDR1 and CDR2: MNHEY, SVGAGI. Here the CDR3 DNA reads TGTGCCAGCAGCCCCGGAGAGACCCAGTACTTC. Translated: CASSPGETQYF.

This clone was seen a few times. The CDR3 region is CASSLGLAGPETQYF. CDR3 in DNA: TGTGCCAGCAGCTTAGGACTAGCGGGACCAGAGACCCAGTACTTC. V is TRBV7-2 and J is TRBJ2-5, with 11 bases identical to TRBD2. Per germline, CDR1 SGHTA and CDR2 FQGNSA. CDR3 length equals 15 residues. V lost 1 base and J lost 4; bases outside the gene matches: 2.

V and J are TRBV11-2 and TRBJ2-7; 7 nucleotides agree with TRBD2. The junction had 9 bases not matched to a gene; V was cut back by 1 base and J by 0 bases. The CDR3 covers 17 residues. Germline-derived CDR1 and CDR2 are SGHAT and FQNNGV. CDR3 bases: TGTGCCAGCAGCTTAGGGTCCCTAGCGGTGAGCTCCTACGAGCAGTACTTC. Protein: CASSLGSLAVSSYEQYF.

This clone was picked up a small number of times. This rearrangement joins TRBV9 to TRBJ2-2, with TRBD1 matching over 12 bases. This CDR3 is 13 amino acids long. CDR1 SGDLS and CDR2 YYNGEE come from the germline V gene. Trimming at V came to 5 bases and at J to 9 bases, leaving 2 bases not matched to a gene. Written as DNA, the CDR3 is TGTGCCAGCAGGGGACAGGGGGCCTGGGAGCTGTTTTTT. Residues: CASRGQGAWELFF. Looking up the rest from reference TRBV9 and TRBJ2-2 gives the full variable domain: DSGVTQTPKHLITATGQRVTLRCSPRSGDLSVYWYQQSLDQGLQFLIQYYNGEERAKGNILERFSAQQFPDLHSELNLSSLELGDSALYFCASRGQGAWELFFGEGSRLTVL.

V is TRBV6-1 and J is TRBJ2-7; D not resolved. This CDR3 is 12 amino acids long. V was shortened by 8 bases and J by 9 bases, with 17 bases between the two germline ends. From germline, CDR1 is MNHNS and CDR2 SASEGT. Written as DNA, the CDR3 is TGTGCCAGCCGCTTAGATAGAGGCGGGCAGTACTTC. Residues: CASRLDRGGQYF.

The V gene is TRBV5-6, the J gene TRBJ2-2; D is perhaps TRBD1 (6 bases). Germline values: CDR1 SGHDT, CDR2 YYEEEE. This CDR3 spans 15 amino acids. The ends were cut back, 4 bases at V and 6 bases at J, with 16 bases in the middle. Here the CDR3 DNA reads TGTGCCAGCAGCCCACTAGGGGGATGGTCCGGGGAGCTGTTTTTT. Translated, it gives CASSPLGGWSGELFF.

The genes are TRBV6-1 and TRBJ2-6; 7 positions agree with TRBD1. With 6 bases clipped from V and 4 bases from J, the junction kept 6 bases outside the gene matches. The CDR3 runs to 15 residues. CDR1 and CDR2 from the germline V gene are MNHNS and SASEGT. The CDR3 loop is CASRRQGTGANVLTF. In nucleotides, the CDR3 is TGTGCCAGCAGGAGACAGGGTACAGGGGCCAACGTCCTGACTTTC.

J is TRBJ2-2 and V is TRBV25-1; possibly TRBD2 for D (6 bases). Germline V gives CDR1 MGHDK, CDR2 SYGVNS. The CDR3 consists of 14 residues. With 7 bases removed from V and 3 bases from J, the gap between germline ends came to 12 bases. DNA of the CDR3: TGTGCCAGCACACGCCCGGGGGACACCGGGGAGCTGTTTTTT. It is translated as CASTRPGDTGELFF.

The gene calls are TRBV29-1 and TRBJ2-7, with 10 bases lining up with TRBD1. This CDR3 contains 15 residues. Per germline, CDR1 SQVTM and CDR2 ANQGSEA. Trimming took 6 bases from V and 4 from J; bases not matched to a gene: 12. CDR3 DNA: TGCAGCGTCCAACCGACAGGGGGCTCCGAGTACGAGCAGTACTTC. Translated: CSVQPTGGSEYEQYF.

The rearrangement joins TRBV9 to TRBJ2-7; possible D gene TRBD2, 5 bases. V gave up 4 bases and J gave up 2 bases, with 25 bases separating them. The CDR3 is made up of 18 amino acids. Germline V lookup: CDR1 SGDLS, CDR2 YYNGEE. CDR3 DNA sequence: TGTGCCAGCAGCACCTCCTTCCGCGAGGGTGCTTGGGCCTACGAGCAGTACTTC. This encodes CASSTSFREGAWAYEQYF.

The chain has TRBV5-1 and TRBJ2-7, with 7 nucleotides matching TRBD1. The CDR3 is 13 residues long. The germline CDR1 and CDR2 sequences are SGHRS and YFSETQ. Trimming took 3 bases from V and 1 from J; bases not matched to a gene: 1. CDR3 sequence (DNA): TGCGCCAGCAGCTCGACAGGGTCCTACGAGCAGTACTTC. Protein: CASSSTGSYEQYF.

In this sample, this clone turned up once. The chain couples TRBV4-1 to TRBJ2-1; the match to TRBD2 covers 11 bases. The CDR3 consists of 15 residues. Germline CDR1 and CDR2: MGHRA and YSYEKL. The ends lost 1 base at V and 8 bases at J; junction bases unmatched: 4. CDR3 sequence (DNA): TGCGCCAGCAGCCAAGGAACTAGCGGGGGTGATGAGCAGTTCTTC. This codes for CASSQGTSGGDEQFF.

The genes are TRBV4-3 and TRBJ1-2; 8 bases map to TRBD1. Germline V gene sequence: CDR1 LGHNA, CDR2 YSLEER. The V gene end was trimmed by 0 bases and the J gene end by 6 bases; junction bases not matched to a gene: 9. This CDR3 is built from 16 residues. Here the CDR3 DNA reads TGCGCCAGCAGCCAAGACCGAGACAGGGGTTTAAATGGCTACACCTTC. Translating gives CASSQDRDRGLNGYTF.

The chain joins TRBV7-2 to TRBJ2-5; 8 bases map to TRBD2. The CDR3 totals 15 residues. V gave up 0 bases and J gave up 14 bases; unmatched junction bases: 14. CDR1 and CDR2 (germline): SGHTA, FQGNSA. CDR3 sequence: CASSLARTGGAKRYF. The CDR3 nucleotides read TGTGCCAGCAGCTTAGCGCGAACCGGGGGGGCTAAGCGATACTTC.

V gene TRBV2 combines with J gene TRBJ1-5; perhaps TRBD1 as D (5 bases). Trimming stripped 1 base from V and 6 bases from J, with 10 bases between. The CDR3 extends over 14 amino acids. Per the germline V gene, CDR1 is SNHLY and CDR2 is FYNNEI. DNA of the CDR3: TGTGCCAGCAGTGAAGAGGGGAGGGGTCAGCCCCAGCATTTT. Protein sequence: CASSEEGRGQPQHF.

This clone was seen just once. The rearrangement uses TRBV7-9 and TRBJ2-1; the match to TRBD2 covers 8 bases. With 2 bases clipped from V and 4 bases from J, the junction kept 4 bases outside the gene matches. There are 15 residues in the CDR3. Germline V gene data show CDR1 as SEHNR and CDR2 as FQNEAQ (reference sequence). CDR3 loop: CASSLSLAGYNEQFF. The CDR3, as DNA: TGTGCCAGCAGCTTATCGCTAGCGGGTTACAATGAGCAGTTCTTC.

V usage is TRBV7-2 and J usage is TRBJ2-5, with D hard to call. Germline V lookup: CDR1 SGHTA, CDR2 FQGNSA. Trimming removed 2 bases from V and 6 bases from J, with 4 bases in between. This CDR3 is 11 amino acids long. This CDR3 reads CASSLQKTQYF. The CDR3 nucleotides are TGTGCCAGCAGCTTACAAAAGACCCAGTACTTC.

The chain recombines TRBV7-9 with TRBJ1-4; maybe TRBD1 (6 bases). The V end was cut by 4 bases, the J end by 8 bases, with 14 bases between. Germline CDR1 SEHNR, CDR2 FQNEAQ (reference sequence). This CDR3 contains 14 residues. DNA of the CDR3: TGTGCCAGCAGCTCTTTCACAGGGAGCGAAAAACTGTTTTTT. Protein sequence: CASSSFTGSEKLFF.